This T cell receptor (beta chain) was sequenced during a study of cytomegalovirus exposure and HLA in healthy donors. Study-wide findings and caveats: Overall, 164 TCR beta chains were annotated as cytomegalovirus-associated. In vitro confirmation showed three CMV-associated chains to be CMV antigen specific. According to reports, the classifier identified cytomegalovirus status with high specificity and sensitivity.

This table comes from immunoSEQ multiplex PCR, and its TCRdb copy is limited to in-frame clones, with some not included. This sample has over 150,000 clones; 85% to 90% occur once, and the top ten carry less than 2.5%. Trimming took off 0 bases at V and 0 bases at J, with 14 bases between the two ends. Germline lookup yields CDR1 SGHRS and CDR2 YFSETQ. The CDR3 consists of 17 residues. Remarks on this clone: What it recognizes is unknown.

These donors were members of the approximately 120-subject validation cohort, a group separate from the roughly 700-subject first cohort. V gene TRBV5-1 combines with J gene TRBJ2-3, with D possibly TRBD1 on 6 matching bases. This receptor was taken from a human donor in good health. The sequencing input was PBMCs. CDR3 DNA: TGCGCCAGCAGCTTGGCCCGAGTGGGGGCGAGCACAGATACGCAGTATTTT. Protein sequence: CASSLARVGASTDTQYF.